The 20 T cell receptor beta chains below come from one sample, sequenced in a study of blood T cell repertoires in COVID-19 (dated by TCRdb to about 2020). The library was built by means of the immunoSEQ multiplex PCR assay. The table comes from immuneACCESS by way of TCRdb, which keeps in-frame sequences with V and J called. Part of the clones is missing from these tables; in studies checked, under half for an unresolved V gene and the rest for unknown reasons. The sample table contains nearly 110,000 clones; only one count was recorded for around 92% of them. The ten top clones hold 4.9% of the sample. Source material: peripheral blood. The receptors derive from a man aged 40-49 years with active or convalescent COVID-19.

At least ten counts were recorded for this clone. The chain carries TRBV2 and TRBJ1-1; maybe TRBD1 (6 bases). The CDR3 covers 13 residues. V lost 4 bases, J lost 10 bases, and 16 bases lay in between. The V gene's germline CDR1 is SNHLY and CDR2 FYNNEI. The CDR3 sequence: CASSAPDSIVAFF. The CDR3 coding sequence is TGTGCCAGCAGTGCTCCGGACAGTATAGTAGCTTTCTTT.

The rearrangement uses TRBV5-4 and TRBJ2-3; TRBD2 agrees at 11 bases. The V and J ends lost 3 bases and 5 bases, in that order; junction bases with no gene match: 8. The CDR3 runs 16 residues. From germline, CDR1 is SGHNT and CDR2 YYREEE (reference sequence). The CDR3 sequence: CASSSVISGGEDTQYF. The CDR3 nucleotides are TGTGCCAGCAGCTCCGTGATTAGCGGGGGGGAAGATACGCAGTATTTT. Full variable domain (rest looked up from reference TRBV5-4 and TRBJ2-3): ETGVTQSPTHLIKTRGQQVTLRCSSQSGHNTVSWYQQALGQGPQFIFQYYREEENGRGNFPPRFSGLQFPNYSSELNVNALELDDSALYLCASSSVISGGEDTQYFGPGTRLTVL.

The chain employs TRBV5-6 and TRBJ1-5; possibly TRBD1 for D (6 bases). This CDR3 spans 13 amino acids. CDR1 and CDR2 (germline): SGHDT, YYEEEE. Trimming took off 4 bases at V and 11 bases at J, with 16 bases between the two ends. In DNA form, the CDR3 reads TGTGCCAGCAGCGCCTCAGGGCCAGGGGCCCAGCATTTT. Translation gives CASSASGPGAQHF.

The chain uses TRBV30 and TRBJ2-7; 11 bases agree with TRBD1. V lost 1 base to trimming and J lost 2 bases; unmatched junction nucleotides: 1. The length of the CDR3 is 14 residues. From germline, CDR1 is GTSNPN and CDR2 SVGIG (reference sequence). This CDR3 is CAWSAGQGAYEQYF. CDR3 in DNA: TGTGCCTGGAGTGCGGGACAGGGGGCCTACGAGCAGTACTTC.

The genes are TRBV7-2 and TRBJ1-1; no definite D call. V lost 5 bases, J lost 2 bases, and 9 bases lay in between. Germline CDR1 SGHTA, CDR2 FQGNSA. This CDR3 has 13 residues. CDR3 coding DNA: TGTGCCAGCAGCCCTCAGGTAAACACTGAAGCTTTCTTT. It encodes CASSPQVNTEAFF. The entire variable domain, with the rest obtained from reference TRBV7-2 and TRBJ1-1, is as follows: GAGVSQSPSNKVTEKGKDVELRCDPISGHTALYWYRQSLGQGLEFLIYFQGNSAPDKSGLPSDRFSAERTGGSVSTLTIQRTQQEDSAVYLCASSPQVNTEAFFGQGTRLTVV.

V and J are TRBV9 and TRBJ2-5, with 12 positions matching TRBD2. Germline trimming cut 4 bases from V and 4 bases from J; bases unmatched to any gene: 14. The germline gives CDR1 SGDLS, CDR2 YYNGEE. This CDR3 is built from 18 residues. CDR3: CASSPLPSGGGGGETQYF. Here the CDR3 DNA reads TGTGCCAGCAGCCCGCTCCCTAGCGGGGGGGGCGGAGGAGAGACCCAGTACTTC.

This chain links TRBV19 with TRBJ1-2; no clear D. V was trimmed by 3 bases and J by 3 bases, leaving 8 bases between them. CDR3 length: 13 amino acids. Germline V gene data show CDR1 as LNHDA and CDR2 as SQIVND (reference sequence). The CDR3 reads CASSIGGYYGYTF. The CDR3 DNA reads TGTGCCAGTAGTATTGGAGGGTACTATGGCTACACCTTC.

The V gene is TRBV5-1, the J gene TRBJ2-3, with 8 bases that match TRBD2. CDR3 length: 20 amino acids. CDR1 is SGHRS, CDR2 YFSETQ, per germline. With V trimmed by 2 bases and J by 1 base, 18 bases remained unmatched. CDR3 residues: CASSLKASSGLGRGTDTQYF. CDR3 DNA: TGCGCCAGCAGCTTAAAAGCTTCTAGCGGGTTGGGGCGTGGCACAGATACGCAGTATTTT.

As for this clone: This sample also contains other DNA sequences that code for the same CDR3. Here the CDR3 DNA reads TGCGCCAGCAGCTTGGGGCAGATGAACACTGAAGCTTTCTTT. This gives the protein CASSLGQMNTEAFF. The V and J genes are TRBV5-1 and TRBJ1-1; D uncertain. Germline V gives CDR1 SGHRS, CDR2 YFSETQ. This CDR3 has 14 residues. V was clipped by 0 bases and J by 0 bases, with 6 bases between them.

The genes are TRBV27 and TRBJ1-2; weak D call: TRBD1 (5 bases). Trimming left V 2 bases short and J 4 bases short, with 11 bases between. Looked up from germline, CDR1 is MNHEY and CDR2 is SMNVEV (reference sequence). This CDR3 spans 14 amino acids. CDR3 sequence (DNA): TGTGCCAGCAGTTTAAAGCGGGACTCCTATGGCTACACCTTC. It translates to CASSLKRDSYGYTF.

CDR3 loop: CASNGGNTIYF. The CDR3 nucleotides are TGTGCCAGCAATGGGGGGAACACCATATATTTT. This sequence joins TRBV2 and TRBJ1-3, with D possibly being TRBD1 (5 bases). This CDR3 has 11 residues. Per germline, CDR1 SNHLY and CDR2 FYNNEI. Trimming took 7 bases from V and 7 from J, leaving 8 bases between them.

This rearrangement joins TRBV27 to TRBJ2-2; 7 bases agree with TRBD1. V lost 2 bases to trimming and J lost 7 bases; unmatched junction nucleotides: 16. CDR3 length: 18 amino acids. Germline V gene lookup returns CDR1 MNHEY and CDR2 SMNVEV (reference sequence). This CDR3 is CASSLPTRGQGWGGELFF. Here the CDR3 DNA reads TGTGCCAGCAGTTTACCCACGAGGGGGCAGGGTTGGGGCGGGGAGCTGTTTTTT.

The J gene is TRBJ1-2, the V gene TRBV28; 8 nucleotides align to TRBD1. The germline gives CDR1 MDHEN, CDR2 SYDVKM. The CDR3 has 14 amino acids. Losses at the gene ends were 10 bases for V and 2 bases for J; bases not matched to a gene: 9. This CDR3 reads CATRLWDRNYGYTF. CDR3 DNA: TGTGCCACCCGACTTTGGGACAGGAACTATGGCTACACCTTC.

V gene TRBV2 combines with J gene TRBJ2-5; 10 positions agree with TRBD1. The CDR3 is 18 residues long. Losses at the gene ends were 2 bases for V and 3 bases for J; bases not matched to a gene: 12. In germline, CDR1 is SNHLY, CDR2 FYNNEI. CDR3 sequence: CASSEWGQGLVGKETQYF. The DNA of the CDR3 is TGTGCCAGCAGTGAATGGGGACAGGGGTTAGTCGGAAAAGAGACCCAGTACTTC.

This chain uses TRBV5-4 with TRBJ2-2; no reliable D call. The V and J ends lost 3 bases and 4 bases respectively, with 13 bases between them. The CDR3 spans 15 residues. The germline gives CDR1 SGHNT, CDR2 YYREEE (reference sequence). The CDR3 DNA reads TGTGCCAGCAGCTCGCTCAGTATGGTCACCGGGGAGCTGTTTTTT. It yields the protein CASSSLSMVTGELFF.

V and J are TRBV11-3 and TRBJ2-1; 7 bases match TRBD1. V lost 5 bases, J lost 6 bases, and 4 bases stayed unmatched. This CDR3 comprises 13 residues. The V gene's germline CDR1 is SGHNT and CDR2 YENEEA. Written as DNA, the CDR3 is TGTGCCAGCAGCCGGGACAGCCTCAATGAGCAGTTCTTC. This encodes CASSRDSLNEQFF.

The chain employs TRBV4-1 and TRBJ2-1, with D possibly being TRBD2 (7 bases). Trimming shortened V by 3 bases and J by 2 bases, and 14 bases separated the two germline ends. Per the germline V gene, CDR1 is MGHRA and CDR2 is YSYEKL. This CDR3 is built from 16 residues. The chain's CDR3 is CASSHRGGTTYNEQFF. The CDR3 DNA is TGCGCCAGCAGCCACAGGGGCGGGACTACCTACAATGAGCAGTTCTTC.

The CDR3 reads CASSGSGGVYGYTF. CDR3 nucleotide sequence: TGTGCCAGCAGTGGTTCAGGGGGCGTCTATGGCTACACCTTC. V usage is TRBV2 and J usage is TRBJ1-2; TRBD1 agrees at 8 bases. The J segment lost 4 bases and the V segment lost 4 bases, leaving 5 bases of the junction unmatched. CDR1 SNHLY and CDR2 FYNNEI come from the germline V gene. This CDR3 has 14 amino acids.

The genes are TRBV2 and TRBJ1-5; the match to TRBD1 covers 10 bases. This CDR3 spans 15 amino acids. The ends lost 7 bases at V and 4 bases at J; junction bases unmatched: 7. Looked up from germline, CDR1 is SNHLY and CDR2 is FYNNEI. The CDR3 is CASTFGQGENQPQHF. As DNA, the CDR3 is TGTGCCAGCACTTTCGGACAGGGGGAAAATCAGCCCCAGCATTTT. Together with reference TRBV2 and TRBJ1-5, the CDR3 gives the full variable domain: EPEVTQTPSHQVTQMGQEVILRCVPISNHLYFYWYRQILGQKVEFLVSFYNNEISEKSEIFDDQFSVERPDGSNFTLKIRSTKLEDSAMYFCASTFGQGENQPQHFGDGTRLSIL.

The V gene is TRBV5-1, the J gene TRBJ1-1, with 9 nucleotides matching TRBD1. CDR3 length equals 17 residues. CDR1 SGHRS and CDR2 YFSETQ come from the germline V gene. V was clipped by 0 bases and J by 0 bases; unmatched bases: 6. The CDR3 sequence is CASSLGGTGFMNTEAFF. The CDR3 region has the DNA TGCGCCAGCAGCTTGGGAGGGACAGGGTTTATGAACACTGAAGCTTTCTTT. The entire variable domain, with the rest obtained from reference TRBV5-1 and TRBJ1-1, is as follows: KAGVTQTPRYLIKTRGQQVTLSCSPISGHRSVSWYQQTPGQGLQFLFEYFSETQRNKGNFPGRFSGRQFSNSRSEMNVSTLELGDSALYLCASSLGGTGFMNTEAFFGQGTRLTVV.